This is a list of T cell receptor beta chains from one sample in a study of T cells in Graves' hyperthyroidism and ophthalmopathy. Via MiXCR, TCRdb re-called the multiplex PCR reads, giving one row per CDR3 protein. The sample yields 300,000 to 450,000 distinct CDR3 sequences, 25% seen once. What was sequenced was blood. These receptors all come from a man in his forties or fifties with Graves' hyperthyroidism. The CDR3 runs from the conserved cysteine through the conserved F or W. The D gene is left open where the match is weak. The size field is filled for only some rows; it gives once, few, many or a size class.

D	V	size	J	CDR3	DNA
TRBD2	TRBV6-5	-	TRBJ2-1	CASSYSSGTSGLEQFF	TGTGCCAGCAGTTACTCCTCCGGTACTAGCGGCCTTGAGCAGTTCTTC
-	TRBV18	many	TRBJ2-1	CASSPRLAEQFF	TGTGCCAGCTCACCAAGGCTAGCGGAGCAGTTCTTC
-	TRBV11-2	-	TRBJ2-2	CASSTAGNTGELFF	TGTGCCAGCAGCACGGCGGGGAACACCGGGGAGCTGTTTTTT
-	TRBV20-1	few	TRBJ2-7	CSARSPTGPEQYF	TGCAGTGCTAGATCCCCGACTGGGCCCGAGCAGTACTTC
-	TRBV6-1	few	TRBJ2-3	CASSYKRTDTQYF	TGTGCCAGCAGTTATAAGAGGACAGATACGCAGTATTTT
TRBD1	TRBV5-1	-	TRBJ2-1	CASSLPTGLNEQFF	TGCGCCAGCAGCTTGCCGACAGGGTTGAATGAGCAGTTCTTC
-	TRBV19	-	TRBJ1-5	CASSITYRARQPQHF	TGTGCCAGTAGTATAACTTACAGGGCACGGCAGCCCCAGCATTTT
-	TRBV7-6	-	TRBJ2-5	CASRPTDQETQYF	TGTGCCAGCAGACCAACAGACCAAGAGACCCAGTACTTC
-	TRBV29-1	-	TRBJ1-5	CSGGDSNQPQHF	TGCAGCGGGGGAGATAGCAATCAGCCCCAGCATTTT
TRBD2	TRBV19	few	TRBJ2-7	CASSIGTSGISYEQYF	TGTGCCAGTAGTATAGGGACTAGCGGGATCTCCTACGAGCAGTACTTC
-	TRBV20-1	once	TRBJ2-7	CSARPLKAYEQYF	TGCAGTGCTAGACCCCTAAAAGCCTACGAGCAGTACTTC
TRBD1	TRBV9	once	TRBJ1-3	CASSQTGGGNTIYF	TGTGCCAGCAGTCAGACAGGGGGCGGAAACACCATATATTTT
TRBD2	TRBV2	-	TRBJ2-7	CASRKTSGISSYEQYF	TGTGCCAGCAGAAAAACCAGCGGGATCAGCTCCTACGAGCAGTACTTC
-	TRBV20-1	-	TRBJ2-7	CSASPDYEQYF	TGCAGTGCTAGTCCCGACTACGAGCAGTACTTC
TRBD2	TRBV2	many	TRBJ2-7	CATSDLAGEGYEQYF	TGTGCCACCTCAGACCTAGCGGGAGAAGGCTACGAGCAGTACTTC
-	TRBV6-5	-	TRBJ2-1	CASSFAGRVNEQFF	TGTGCCAGCAGTTTTGCGGGAAGGGTGAATGAGCAGTTCTTC
-	TRBV2	many	TRBJ2-3	CASSEASLEDTQYF	TGTGCCAGCAGTGAGGCTAGCCTCGAGGATACGCAGTATTTT
-	TRBV6-5	few	TRBJ1-1	CASSYLRQAFF	TGTGCCAGCAGCTACCTCCGCCAAGCTTTCTTT
TRBD2	TRBV6-1	few	TRBJ2-2	CASRIEWRETGELFF	TGTGCCAGCAGAATCGAATGGCGGGAGACCGGGGAGCTGTTTTTT
-	TRBV10-3	-	TRBJ2-6	CAIRRDVVANVLTF	TGTGCCATCAGAAGGGATGTTGTGGCCAACGTCCTGACTTTC
-	TRBV28	-	TRBJ1-1	CASSLYPGGNTEAFF	TGTGCCAGCAGTTTATACCCCGGGGGGAACACTGAAGCTTTCTTT
TRBD2	TRBV20-1	-	TRBJ2-7	CSARAGLAYEQYF	TGCAGTGCTAGAGCGGGACTAGCGTACGAGCAGTACTTC
TRBD2	TRBV11-2	many	TRBJ2-1	CASSTRHGTSGTHNEQFF	TGTGCCAGCAGCACACGACACGGGACTAGCGGGACCCACAATGAGCAGTTCTTC
TRBD2	TRBV7-9	many	TRBJ2-5	CASSPGLAVRETQYF	TGTGCCAGCAGTCCCGGACTAGCGGTCAGAGAGACCCAGTACTTC
-	TRBV7-9	many	TRBJ2-7	CASSSDHSAYEQYF	TGTGCCAGCAGCTCGGACCACTCGGCCTACGAGCAGTACTTC
TRBD2	TRBV3-1	few	TRBJ2-1	CASSHQRTSGTRQFF	TGTGCCAGCAGCCATCAAAGGACTAGCGGGACGAGGCAGTTCTTC